The 23 T cell receptor beta chains in this list originate from one sample, sequenced in a study of cytomegalovirus exposure and HLA in healthy donors. The PCR used 60 Vbeta and 13 Jbeta primers. The method was immunoSEQ multiplex PCR; TCRdb's version includes in-frame clones alone and lacks a portion of them. The sample carries just over 150,000 clones, around 84% recorded once. Sequencing used PBMCs. The receptors shown here come from a man younger than 35 in good health and CMV-seronegative.

The V gene is TRBV9, the J gene TRBJ2-1, with 10 bases matching TRBD2. The CDR3 runs 14 residues. Losses at the gene ends were 0 bases for V and 9 bases for J; bases not matched to a gene: 3. CDR1 is SGDLS and CDR2 is YYNGEE in the germline V gene. CDR3 bases: TGTGCCAGCAGCGTAGGTCTAGCGGGAGCTGAGCAGTTCTTC. Its translation: CASSVGLAGAEQFF.

J is TRBJ2-5 and V is TRBV2, with D possibly TRBD1 on 6 matching bases. The J call may be incorrect, as the DNA end agrees better with TRBJ2-7. CDR3 length: 18 amino acids. Germline V gene data show CDR1 as SNHLY and CDR2 as FYNNEI. The CDR3 DNA is TGTGCCACCCTAGCCTTCACATTTCCCGGGACACCTTCCTACGAGCAGTACTTC. It is translated as CATLAFTFPGTPSYEQYF.

The V call is TRBV15, the J call TRBJ1-4; D perhaps matches TRBD1 (5 bases). Germline lookup yields CDR1 LNHNV and CDR2 YYDKDF (reference sequence). The CDR3 is 12 amino acids. V lost 5 bases to trimming and J lost 13 bases, with 14 bases between them. The CDR3, as DNA: TGTGCCACCAGCGTCCAGGACACGAGACTGTTTTTT. Its translation: CATSVQDTRLFF.

The chain is built from TRBV29-1 and TRBJ2-7; 7 nucleotides agree with TRBD1. J was trimmed by 0 bases and V by 0 bases; bases with no gene match: 5. Germline V lookup: CDR1 SQVTM, CDR2 ANQGSEA. The CDR3 spans 15 residues. The CDR3 DNA reads TGCAGCGTTGAAGATCGGGACAGCTACTCCTACGAGCAGTACTTC. It yields the protein CSVEDRDSYSYEQYF.

CDR3 in DNA: TGCGCCAGCAGCCAATGGACGGGGGGCTCCTACGAGCAGTACTTC. Amino acids: CASSQWTGGSYEQYF. This chain uses TRBV4-1 with TRBJ2-7; 7 bases are a match to TRBD2. Germline CDR1 MGHRA, CDR2 YSYEKL. This CDR3 comprises 15 residues. V shed 2 bases, J shed 0 bases, and the junction held 4 bases outside the gene matches.

The chain combines TRBV7-6 with TRBJ2-7; D may be TRBD2 (5 bases). Germline V CDR1 and CDR2: SGHVS, FNYEAQ. The germline V and J ends were trimmed by 6 bases and 3 bases, with 24 bases remaining between them. The CDR3 contains 17 residues. The CDR3 here is CASSSLAGTSDRYEQYF. CDR3 nucleotide sequence: TGTGCCAGCAGTTCCCTAGCTGGTACATCCGACCGCTACGAGCAGTACTTC.

The chain recombines TRBV4-1 with TRBJ2-7; possibly TRBD2 for D (5 bases). V lost 0 bases to trimming and J lost 3 bases, with 9 bases between them. CDR1 and CDR2 (germline): MGHRA, YSYEKL. The CDR3 consists of 14 residues. The CDR3 region is CASSQDVTSYEQYF. The CDR3 coding sequence is TGCGCCAGCAGCCAAGATGTAACTAGCTACGAGCAGTACTTC.

The chain recombines TRBV19 with TRBJ2-7; TRBD2 might be the D (6 bases). CDR1 is LNHDA, CDR2 SQIVND, per germline (reference sequence). The CDR3 runs 15 residues. The ends were cut back, 4 bases at V and 3 bases at J, with 16 bases in the middle. In nucleotides, the CDR3 is TGTGCCAGTAGTACCCTTGGAGGGACGGACTACGAGCAGTACTTC. Amino acids: CASSTLGGTDYEQYF.

This clone has only one observation. The chain joins TRBV6-6 to TRBJ1-2, with 10 bases identical to TRBD1. CDR1 MNHNY and CDR2 SVGAGI come from the germline V gene (reference sequence). J was trimmed by 7 bases and V by 9 bases; bases with no gene match: 11. The length of the CDR3 is 14 residues. The CDR3 bases are TGTGCCAGTCGAGACTCGGGACAGGGGCCTGGCTACACCTTC. It translates to CASRDSGQGPGYTF.

This clone was seen a handful of times. The J gene is TRBJ1-5, the V gene TRBV12-5; D is unresolved. The length of the CDR3 is 17 residues. Germline V gene sequence: CDR1 LGHNT, CDR2 FRNRAP. The V end was cut by 5 bases, the J end by 2 bases, with 19 bases between. DNA for the CDR3: TGTGCTAGTGGTCGACCCAACATGGCTGAGGGCAATCAGCCCCAGCATTTT. Protein: CASGRPNMAEGNQPQHF. The full variable domain, in which reference TRBV12-5 and TRBJ1-5 provide the parts outside the CDR3, is DARVTQTPRHKVTEMGQEVTMRCQPILGHNTVFWYRQTMMQGLELLAYFRNRAPLDDSGMPKDRFSAEMPDATLATLKIQPSEPRDSAVYFCASGRPNMAEGNQPQHFGDGTRLSIL.

This clone was seen only a few times. The V call is TRBV6-5, the J call TRBJ1-5; 8 bases align to TRBD1. The germline V gene encodes CDR1 MNHEY and CDR2 SVGAGI. With 2 bases clipped from V and 10 bases from J, the junction kept 7 bases outside the gene matches. This CDR3 contains 14 residues. The CDR3 DNA sequence: TGTGCCAGCAGTTACGAACAGGGGGTTCGCCCCCAGCATTTT. As protein: CASSYEQGVRPQHF.

The chain links TRBV7-8 to TRBJ1-5, with 7 nucleotides matching TRBD1. The germline V gene has CDR1 SGHVS and CDR2 FQNEAQ. The junction had 10 bases not matched to a gene; V was cut back by 3 bases and J by 5 bases. This CDR3 region has 16 residues. The CDR3 spells CASSFVRGWVDQPQHF. The DNA of the CDR3 is TGTGCCAGCAGCTTCGTCAGGGGGTGGGTCGATCAGCCCCAGCATTTT.

This clone has only one observation. The chain carries TRBV9 and TRBJ1-2; no clear D gene. Looked up from germline, CDR1 is SGDLS and CDR2 is YYNGEE. Trimming cost V 0 bases and J 2 bases, with 11 bases left between them. The length of the CDR3 is 15 residues. This chain's CDR3 is CASSVANSPNYGYTF. The CDR3 DNA reads as TGTGCCAGCAGCGTAGCTAACAGCCCCAACTATGGCTACACCTTC.

CDR3 coding DNA: TGTGCCAGCAGTCTTAGCGGGGTTACCTACGAGCAGTACTTC. This gives the protein CASSLSGVTYEQYF. The rearrangement uses TRBV28 and TRBJ2-7; 8 nucleotides agree with TRBD2. J lost 2 bases, V lost 5 bases, and 5 bases had no gene match. Germline values: CDR1 MDHEN, CDR2 SYDVKM. The CDR3 loop spans 14 amino acids.

The chain has TRBV5-1 and TRBJ1-1; D unresolved. The germline V gene has CDR1 SGHRS and CDR2 YFSETQ. Trimming removed 4 bases from V and 7 bases from J, with 20 bases in between. CDR3 size: 15 residues. The CDR3 region has the DNA TGCGCCAGCAGCCCTGGTAAGTCGACGGGTTATGAAGCTTTCTTT. Its translation is CASSPGKSTGYEAFF.

This chain connects TRBV7-8 to TRBJ2-1; weak D call: TRBD2 (6 bases). Germline CDR1 reads SGHVS; CDR2 reads FQNEAQ. With 5 bases removed from V and 3 bases from J, the gap between germline ends came to 14 bases. The CDR3 runs to 15 residues. The CDR3 protein is CASSLNPGGYNEQFF. The CDR3 nucleotides are TGTGCCAGCAGCCTGAACCCCGGGGGCTACAATGAGCAGTTCTTC.

This chain joins TRBV9 and TRBJ2-1; D is perhaps TRBD2 (6 bases). Trimming shortened V by 4 bases and J by 8 bases, and 28 bases separated the two germline ends. CDR1 and CDR2 (germline): SGDLS, YYNGEE. The CDR3 spans 18 residues. The CDR3 reads CASSPLWGSSVVWDEQFF. In DNA, the CDR3 is TGTGCCAGCAGCCCACTCTGGGGCTCTAGCGTCGTGTGGGATGAGCAGTTCTTC. Full variable domain (rest looked up from reference TRBV9 and TRBJ2-1): DSGVTQTPKHLITATGQRVTLRCSPRSGDLSVYWYQQSLDQGLQFLIQYYNGEERAKGNILERFSAQQFPDLHSELNLSSLELGDSALYFCASSPLWGSSVVWDEQFFGPGTRLTVL.

The chain recombines TRBV13 with TRBJ1-2, with a possible D match to TRBD1 (6 bases). Germline V CDR1 and CDR2: PRHDT, FYEKMQ (reference sequence). Between the trimmed V and J ends, which lost 3 bases and 6 bases, there was a span of 14 bases. The CDR3 is 14 residues long. CDR3 sequence reads: CASSFPGASDGYTF. DNA of the CDR3: TGTGCCAGCAGCTTCCCAGGGGCGTCTGATGGCTACACCTTC.

The CDR3 sequence: CASSDSAGQAYGYTF. The CDR3 DNA follows: TGTGCCAGCAGTGACTCCGCGGGACAGGCCTATGGCTACACCTTC. The chain combines TRBV6-4 with TRBJ1-2, with 8 bases that match TRBD1. The ends lost 0 bases at V and 4 bases at J; junction bases unmatched: 4. The germline V gene encodes CDR1 MRHNA and CDR2 SNTAGT. This CDR3 region has 15 residues.

Concerning this clone: The same CDR3 also results from other DNA sequences found in this sample. The chain recombines TRBV6-4 with TRBJ2-5; 7 bases map to TRBD2. The germline V gene encodes CDR1 MRHNA and CDR2 SNTAGT. V dropped 5 bases and J dropped 4; count of bases not matched to a gene: 4. This CDR3 is built from 13 residues. The CDR3 nucleotides are TGTGCCAGCAGTCCGGTAGCGGGAGAGACCCAGTACTTC. Translation: CASSPVAGETQYF.

The gene calls are TRBV7-9 and TRBJ1-1; 8 nucleotides line up with TRBD1. The CDR3 is made up of 15 amino acids. The V gene end was trimmed by 5 bases and the J gene end by 5 bases; junction bases not matched to a gene: 10. Germline CDR1 is SEHNR and CDR2 is FQNEAQ (reference sequence). The CDR3 DNA reads as TGTGCCAGCAGCACCTCAGGGGGCGGTGGGACTGAAGCTTTCTTT. Translation: CASSTSGGGGTEAFF.

The rearrangement uses TRBV29-1 and TRBJ2-6; 7 bases are shared with TRBD1. Germline values: CDR1 SQVTM, CDR2 ANQGSEA. V lost 1 base, J lost 2 bases, and 2 bases stayed unmatched. The CDR3 extends over 15 amino acids. The CDR3 is CSVEGQGAGANVLTF. CDR3 sequence (DNA): TGCAGCGTTGAAGGGCAGGGGGCTGGGGCCAACGTCCTGACTTTC. The entire variable domain, with the rest obtained from reference TRBV29-1 and TRBJ2-6, is as follows: SAVISQKPSRDICQRGTSLTIQCQVDSQVTMMFWYRQQPGQSLTLIATANQGSEATYESGFVIDKFPISRPNLTFSTLTVSNMSPEDSSIYLCSVEGQGAGANVLTFGAGSRLTVL.

This clone was seen only a few times. This rearrangement joins TRBV19 to TRBJ1-1; 7 nucleotides match TRBD1. CDR3 size: 18 residues. V was pared by 3 bases and J by 6 bases, with 19 bases of the junction left unmatched. Germline V gene lookup returns CDR1 LNHDA and CDR2 SQIVND (reference sequence). The chain's CDR3 is CASSISRGRSWPGAEAFF. The CDR3 region has the DNA TGTGCCAGTAGTATTAGTAGGGGGCGGTCGTGGCCGGGTGCTGAAGCTTTCTTT.